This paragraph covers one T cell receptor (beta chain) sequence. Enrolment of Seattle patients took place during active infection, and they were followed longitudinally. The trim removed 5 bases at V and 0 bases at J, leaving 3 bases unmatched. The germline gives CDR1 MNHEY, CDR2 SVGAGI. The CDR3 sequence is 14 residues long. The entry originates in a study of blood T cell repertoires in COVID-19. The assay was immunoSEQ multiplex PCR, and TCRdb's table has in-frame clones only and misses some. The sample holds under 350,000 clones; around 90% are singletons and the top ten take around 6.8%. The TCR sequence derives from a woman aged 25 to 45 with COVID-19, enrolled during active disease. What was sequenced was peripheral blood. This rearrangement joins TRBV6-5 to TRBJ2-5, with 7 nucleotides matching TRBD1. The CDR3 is CASSLQGYQETQYF. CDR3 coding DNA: TGTGCCAGCAGTCTACAGGGGTACCAAGAGACCCAGTACTTC.